The text below deals with one TCR beta chain. This sample is part of a study of blood T cell repertoires in COVID-19. Authors' data handling: By means of reference gene primer amplification, nucleated cell counts were estimated. Libraries were prepared by immunoSEQ multiplex PCR; TCRdb keeps only in-frame clonotypes and omits some of them. V and J calls and clone size are those listed in that table; D and trimming were worked out from the DNA. The sample shows over 85,000 clones, around 73% of them seen only once. V was trimmed by 5 bases and J by 6 bases, leaving 10 bases between them. The CDR3 totals 13 residues. CDR1 is KGHDR, CDR2 SFDVKD, per germline.

Sequenced material: peripheral blood. This chain uses TRBV24-1 with TRBJ1-5, with D tentatively TRBD1 (6 bases). The clonotype comes from a man aged 60 to 75 with active or convalescent COVID-19. The CDR3 here is CATSGQGFQPQHF. CDR3 sequence (DNA): TGTGCCACCAGTGGGCAGGGGTTTCAGCCCCAGCATTTT.